A selection of T cell receptor beta chains follows, all from one sample in a study of T-cell reconstitution after alpha-beta-depleted transplantation in children. TCRdb itself ran the PCR reads through MiXCR, one entry per CDR3 protein. In the table there are 700,000 to 950,000 distinct CDR3 sequences, around 15% of which are singletons. This specimen consisted of PBMCs, mostly from graft donor cells, obtained 360 days after TCRalphabeta/CD19-depleted stem cell transplant. Receptors were obtained from a male patient under 18 who had a stem cell transplant for acute lymphoblastic leukemia, so the T cells may come from the graft donor. CDR3s include the opening cysteine and the closing phenylalanine or tryptophan. The D gene is left open where the match is weak. The size of a clone is reported for some rows only, either as once, few or many, or as a class for expanded clones.

CDR3 DNA	CDR3 protein	clone size	V gene	J gene	D gene
TGTGCCAGCAGTCTGCGTGCGTCCCTTGTGAACACTGAAGCTTTCTTT	CASSLRASLVNTEAFF	few	TRBV2	TRBJ1-1	-
TGTGCCAGCAGTTTTACTTACAGCTATGGCTACACCTTC	CASSFTYSYGYTF	-	TRBV12-3/TRBV12-4	TRBJ1-2	-
TGTGCCACCAGTGATCCCAGGGTCAATGAGCAGTTCTTC	CATSDPRVNEQFF	-	TRBV24-1	TRBJ2-1	-
TGCGCCAGCAGCTTTTTAGGATACAATGAGCAGTTCTTC	CASSFLGYNEQFF	many	TRBV5-1	TRBJ2-1	-
TGCGCCAGCAGCTTGGCGTCTAGTCAGGAGCAGTTCTTC	CASSLASSQEQFF	few	TRBV5-1	TRBJ2-1	-
TGCGCCAGCAGCTTGTTCCTAGCGGGAGCAGATACGCAGTATTTT	CASSLFLAGADTQYF	-	TRBV5-1	TRBJ2-3	TRBD2
TGTGCCAGCAGCCGAGGGGTATCGCTAGCGGGAAAGAGAGATACGCAGTATTTT	CASSRGVSLAGKRDTQYF	-	TRBV3-1	TRBJ2-3	TRBD2
TGCAGCGCACTCAGGGATGCCACTCAGTACTTC	CSALRDATQYF	-	TRBV29-1	TRBJ2-4	-
TGTGCCAGCAGCCCCCCGGGTATAGAGACCCAGTACTTC	CASSPPGIETQYF	many	TRBV7-7	TRBJ2-5	-
TGCAGTGCTAGAGAGCTACCGGGACTAGCGTCGTACGAGCAGTACTTC	CSARELPGLASYEQYF	few	TRBV20-1	TRBJ2-7	TRBD2
TGTGCCAGCAGAGGAGGGACAGAGAACACCGGGGAGCTGTTTTTT	CASRGGTENTGELFF	few	TRBV12-3/TRBV12-4	TRBJ2-2	-
TGTGCCAGCAGCGTAGGCGTACGGGGAAAGAACAGCGAGCAGTACTTC	CASSVGVRGKNSEQYF	few	TRBV9	TRBJ2-7	-
TGTGCCAGCCACAGGGGGCGCGGAGGCACAGATACGCAGTATTTT	CASHRGRGGTDTQYF	few	TRBV28	TRBJ2-3	TRBD1
TGCAGCGGTGGACAGACCTACGAGCAGTACTTC	CSGGQTYEQYF	-	TRBV29-1	TRBJ2-7	-
TGCAGCGTTGTAGGGGCGGACATCGGCTACGAGCAGTACTTC	CSVVGADIGYEQYF	-	TRBV29-1	TRBJ2-7	-
TGCGCCAGCAGCCAAGGGGTACTAGGGCTTGGCGGGACAAAAAACATTCAGTACTTC	CASSQGVLGLGGTKNIQYF	-	TRBV4-1	TRBJ2-4	-
TGTGCCTCACGGACGAACACTGAAGCTTTCTTT	CASRTNTEAFF	-	TRBV30	TRBJ1-1	-
TGTGCCAGCAGCTTAACTCCACTAGCGGATACGCAGTATTTT	CASSLTPLADTQYF	-	TRBV7-3	TRBJ2-3	TRBD2
TGCGCCAGCAGCTTGGCACAGGGGGTGGCAGATACGCAGTATTTT	CASSLAQGVADTQYF	-	TRBV5-1	TRBJ2-3	TRBD1
TGTGCCAGCAGTTTTGGAGCGGGAGGAGAGACCCAGTACTTC	CASSFGAGGETQYF	few	TRBV28	TRBJ2-5	TRBD2
TGTGCCAGCAGCCGACAGTCTAATCAGCCCCAGCATTTT	CASSRQSNQPQHF	-	TRBV11-1	TRBJ1-5	-
TGTGCCATCAGCGAGACTAGCGGGAGAAGTGGTACGCAGTATTTT	CAISETSGRSGTQYF	-	TRBV10-3	TRBJ2-3	TRBD2
TGTGCCACCTCGGCGACTAGCGGGCCCTCCGGAGAGCAGTTCTTC	CATSATSGPSGEQFF	few	TRBV10-3	TRBJ2-1	TRBD2
TGTGCCAGCAGGGGACTAGTGGGAGTGCGCGAGCAGTACTTC	CASRGLVGVREQYF	-	TRBV12-3/TRBV12-4	TRBJ2-7	TRBD2
TGTGCCAGCAGCCTTGGGACCGCGACAGGGTTCTTC	CASSLGTATGFF	-	TRBV7-9	TRBJ2-1	-
TGCAGTGCTAGAACAGAGGGGGCGTATAATTCACCCCTCCACTTT	CSARTEGAYNSPLHF	-	TRBV20-1	TRBJ1-6	TRBD1
TGTGCCAGCAGCCCGACTAACCCTGACTACGAGCAGTACTTC	CASSPTNPDYEQYF	-	TRBV4-2	TRBJ2-7	-
TGCAGCGTTGAAGATACCGAGTTCGCGAACACCGGGGAGCTGTTTTTT	CSVEDTEFANTGELFF	few	TRBV29-1	TRBJ2-2	-
TGCAGTGCTAGAGAATTCCCTAGGTCGGTGGGCGAGCAGTACTTC	CSAREFPRSVGEQYF	-	TRBV20-1	TRBJ2-7	-
TGCAGCCCCTCCTCGGGACAGGGGAGATACGAGCAGTACTTC	CSPSSGQGRYEQYF	-	TRBV20-1	TRBJ2-7	TRBD1
TGTGCCAGCAGTTATTTAGAGCAGTTCTTC	CASSYLEQFF	few	TRBV6-5	TRBJ2-1	-
TGTGCCAGCAGCTTTCCGGGACAGCAATCTTCGATGAACACTGAAGCTTTCTTT	CASSFPGQQSSMNTEAFF	few	TRBV11-1	TRBJ1-1	TRBD1
TGTGCCAGCAGCCAAGTAGGTAGCGGGAGGGCCGTACAAGAGACCCAGTACTTC	CASSQVGSGRAVQETQYF	-	TRBV4-2	TRBJ2-5	TRBD2
TGCAGTGCTTCGACTAGCGGGAGGGCCCGGGAGACCCAGTACTTC	CSASTSGRARETQYF	-	TRBV20-1	TRBJ2-5	TRBD2
TGTGCCAGCAGTGAACACCCCCGGACAGGGGTTTTAGAGACCCAGTACTTC	CASSEHPRTGVLETQYF	few	TRBV25-1	TRBJ2-5	TRBD1
TGTGCCAGCAGCTTACCAGGGTTTGGCCAAGAGACCCAGTACTTC	CASSLPGFGQETQYF	-	TRBV5-5	TRBJ2-5	-
TGTGCCAGCAGTCCCGGGATAGCGGGTCCCAAGGGCAAAAACATTCAGTACTTC	CASSPGIAGPKGKNIQYF	few	TRBV9	TRBJ2-4	TRBD2
TGTGCCAGCAAGTGGCTAGCGGGAACTTCTGAGCAGTTCTTC	CASKWLAGTSEQFF	-	TRBV7-2	TRBJ2-1	TRBD2
TGTGCCAGCAGCTTAGGGGGGGCAGCGGACACCGGGGAGCTGTTTTTT	CASSLGGAADTGELFF	-	TRBV7-8	TRBJ2-2	-
TGTGCCAGCAGCTTAATCGGCGGAACAGATACGCAGTATTTT	CASSLIGGTDTQYF	many	TRBV12-3/TRBV12-4	TRBJ2-3	-
TGCTGTGCTAGTCTCAGGGGCGGCAGGGGCAATCAGCCCCAGCATTTT	CCASLRGGRGNQPQHF	-	TRBV20-1	TRBJ1-5	-
TGTGCCAGCAGCCCAGGTCACGGTCAGCCCCAGCATTTT	CASSPGHGQPQHF	-	TRBV12-3/TRBV12-4	TRBJ1-5	-
TGTGCCAGCAAAACTAGCGGGAGCCACGAGACCCAGTACTTC	CASKTSGSHETQYF	-	TRBV3-1	TRBJ2-5	TRBD2